This entry features one TCR beta chain sequence. What this receptor recognizes is not known. A junction end diverges from the germline sequence, so it may reflect a read error. CD8 naive samples consisted of CD45RO-negative cells that were positively selected for CCR7, yielding a CD45RA+CCR7+ population without TemRA cells. The donors were healthy, HIV-negative adults who had no recently reported acute infections or vaccinations. Every donor was a Caucasian adult residing in Nashville, Tennessee, USA. After blood collection by leukapheresis, PBMCs were isolated using Ficoll-Histopaque density gradient centrifugation and then cryopreserved in the vapor phase of liquid nitrogen. Purity and quantity of every magnetically sorted T cell population were checked by analytical flow cytometry. Each sorted fraction had its genomic DNA isolated and then quantified by UV absorbance on a Nanodrop 2000c. The data were obtained in a study of shared clonotypes between healthy human individuals (dated by TCRdb to the early 2020s). At the level of the whole study: Two women and a few men aged 18 to 49 years were included in the cohort. Per donor, three plates each were used for CD4 naive and CD4 memory, two for CD8 naive, and one for CD8 memory. Blood TCR repertoires of a handful of healthy adults were deeply sequenced to estimate repertoire size and the extent of clonotype sharing between individuals. Libraries were prepared and TCR repertoires were sequenced by different laboratories using diverse techniques, in order to increase sequencing depth and limit assay-specific biases. Leukapheresis yielded between about 0.85 and 9.5 billion PBMCs per donor.

TCR CDR3 regions were amplified from genomic DNA by multiplex PCR using the deep immunoSEQ assay. Genomic DNA extracted from each cell subset was distributed evenly over all wells of several immunoSEQ 96-well plates, and each plate served as one replicate. For sorted subsets, each replicate PCR was loaded with around 220 ng genomic DNA, equivalent to about 30,000 T cell genomes. Purified libraries were quantified with a Qubit 3.0 fluorometer, sized on a Bioanalyzer 2100, and re-quantified with the KAPA Library Quantification kit. Each immunoSEQ 96-well plate was sequenced on its own single-read 150-cycle Illumina NextSeq 550 flow cell. As for the authors' bioinformatics: Because the immunoSEQ output held only junctional sequences and lacked quality scores, the filtering could not match the filtering applied to full-length reads. To assign V/J genes and CDR3, sequences were annotated using PyIR, a Python wrapper for IgBLAST v1.9, with IMGT germline references. Reads were removed for weak V/J assignments (E-value above 1e-6), missing CDR3, stop codons, out-of-frame junctions, or ambiguous translated residues. A V3J clonotype was defined by an identical inferred V gene, J gene, and CDR3 amino acid sequence. Percentage overlap between repertoires was computed as shared unique clonotypes divided by the size of the smaller repertoire. Richness of each repertoire was evaluated using RTK rarefaction, the Chao1 estimator, and Recon v2.1 estimates of unobserved clonotypes. OLGA was used to compute generation probabilities for all TCRbeta clonotypes that the gDNA method yielded from a few donors. Not all clones reach the TCRdb copy of this immuneACCESS table, which keeps in-frame sequences only. Checked studies attribute under half of the gap to unresolved V genes and leave the rest unexplained. V and J calls and clone size follow that table, whereas D and trimming were derived from the DNA. The sample profile shows about 2.1 million clones; more than 85% of them were found once. The ten largest clones represent around 1.7% of the sample.

Findings and caveats that apply to the study as a whole: Sampling was restricted to blood, and TCR repertoires in tissues likely differ from the TCR repertoires found in blood. Clonotypes shared by all four sorted-subset donors showed higher generation probabilities than non-shared clonotypes. Incomplete sequencing was indicated by rarefaction of sorted-subset datasets, despite the large sequencing depth. The genetic and exposure-history diversity represented was limited by the small number of donors. Across a few donors, about 4.5% of naive CD4, around 3.3% of naive CD8, under 2.5% of memory CD4, and about 0.4% of memory CD8 clonotypes were shared. Naive subsets generally had larger estimated clonotype richness than memory subsets. Based on pairwise subsampling, the degree of clonotype sharing among donors was expected to be affected by sequencing depth.

This sequence was found in a young man in good health. Some clones in this sample may be carry-over from other donors' samples. Sequenced input: naive CD8+ T cells from PBMCs. Explained via the paper, the cell subset or site label denotes: CD45RA+CCR7+.

The nucleotide sequence reads as follows: TGTGCCAGCAGCTTTACCGGCGGACTCTACAGTGAGCAGTTCTTC. Its translation reads: CASSFTGGLYSEQFF. Here the chain combines TRBV7-8 and TRBJ2-1; TRBD2 is a possible D gene, resting on 5 matching bases. Based on the germline V gene, the CDR1 and CDR2 sequences are SGHVS and FQNEAQ. The CDR3 sequence holds 15 residues, the cysteine and phenylalanine included. The DNA shown is the 45-base CDR3, in frame from base 1.